The clone carrying this TCR beta chain was counted between two and nine times. These data are taken from a study of cytotoxic CD8 clonotypes in ibrutinib-treated CLL. Profiled with immunoSEQ multiplex PCR; TCRdb holds only in-frame clones, not every one. This table has approximately 330,000 clones, about 80% appearing once. Germline loops: CDR1 MNHEY, CDR2 SVGAGI. The CDR3 loop spans 15 amino acids. After removal of 0 bases from V and 6 bases from J, the junction contained 3 bases not matched to a gene. The clonotype originates from a human donor with chronic lymphocytic leukemia. The source was PBMCs, collected before ibrutinib treatment. This chain joins TRBV6-5 and TRBJ2-2; 8 positions match TRBD2. The CDR3 region has the DNA TGTGCCAGCAGTTACTCGGGACTAGTAGCCGGGGAGCTGTTTTTT. Amino acids: CASSYSGLVAGELFF.